Here is one T cell receptor beta chain with its context. The antigen remains unidentified. Total RNA amounts of at least 5 micrograms were extracted per sample. This sample was included in a study of blood T cells in healthy people across ages. General study points: Naive T cell percentage and TCR beta diversity correlated strongly.

Sample-barcoded 5' priming and a J-beta primer mix drove a second PCR of roughly 6 to 12 cycles. CDR3-containing paired-end reads numbering at least 2.5 million came from each sample. TCRdb re-called the 5' RACE reads through MiXCR, storing one row per CDR3 protein. The repertoire includes 790,000 or so distinct CDR3 sequences, around three fifths of them detected once, and about a quarter sits in the top ten. The trim removed 2 bases at V and 15 bases at J, leaving 10 bases unmatched. Germline V lookup: CDR1 SGHRS, CDR2 YFSETQ. The CDR3 is made up of 13 amino acids. The TCR was taken from a man aged 35 to 55 in good health. The sequencing input was blood. The J gene is TRBJ2-1, the V gene TRBV5-1, with 8 bases aligning to TRBD2. The CDR3 reads CASSFTTSEPGFF. The CDR3 DNA reads TGCGCCAGCAGCTTTACGACTAGCGAACCGGGGTTCTTC.